These 30 T cell receptor beta chains share one sample of origin, sequenced in a study of cytomegalovirus exposure and HLA in healthy donors. PCR primers comprised 60 Vbeta and 13 Jbeta primers. The assay was immunoSEQ multiplex PCR, and TCRdb's table has in-frame clones only and misses some. The table has 120,000 or so clones, approximately 80% seen once. The sequenced material came from PBMCs. These TCRs come from a man between 18 and 35 years old in good health and CMV-seropositive.

This chain links TRBV5-4 with TRBJ2-1; possibly TRBD2 for D (6 bases). Trimming shortened V by 1 base and J by 4 bases, and 18 bases separated the two germline ends. The germline CDR1 and CDR2 sequences are SGHNT and YYREEE (reference sequence). This CDR3 region has 17 residues. CDR3 loop: CASSLLRGEDLYNEQFF. For the CDR3, the DNA is TGTGCCAGCAGCTTGCTTAGAGGGGAGGATTTATACAATGAGCAGTTCTTC.

The chain has TRBV4-1 and TRBJ2-1, with D possibly matching TRBD2 (5 bases). CDR3 size: 17 residues. Germline loops: CDR1 MGHRA, CDR2 YSYEKL. With 0 bases removed from V and 2 bases from J, the gap between germline ends came to 14 bases. Here the CDR3 reads CASSQEVPLAAYNEQFF. DNA of the CDR3: TGCGCCAGCAGCCAAGAGGTCCCGCTAGCAGCCTACAATGAGCAGTTCTTC.

This clone showed up just a few times. The chain couples TRBV20-1 to TRBJ1-2; D is undetermined. The germline V gene has CDR1 DFQATT and CDR2 SNEGSKA (reference sequence). Trimming cost V 1 base and J 5 bases, with 5 bases left between them. The CDR3 spans 11 residues. CDR3 region: CSARAAYGYTF. In DNA, the CDR3 is TGCAGTGCTAGAGCCGCGTATGGCTACACCTTC.

The chain links TRBV27 to TRBJ1-4; 9 bases agree with TRBD1. There are 15 residues in the CDR3. Per germline, CDR1 MNHEY and CDR2 SMNVEV (reference sequence). Germline trimming cut 0 bases from V and 7 bases from J; bases unmatched to any gene: 3. The CDR3 region has the DNA TGTGCCAGCAGTTTATCGGACAGGGGCCGTGAAAAACTGTTTTTT. This encodes CASSLSDRGREKLFF.

The CDR3 protein is CSVELQGAYEQYF. CDR3 nucleotides: TGCAGCGTTGAATTACAGGGGGCATACGAGCAGTACTTC. The V gene is TRBV29-1, the J gene TRBJ2-7; TRBD1 matches 9 bases. The CDR3 runs to 13 residues. The trim removed 2 bases at V and 4 bases at J, leaving 3 bases unmatched. Germline CDR1 and CDR2: SQVTM and ANQGSEA.

The J gene is TRBJ2-1, the V gene TRBV7-9, with D hard to call. The ends were cut back, 0 bases at V and 4 bases at J, with 4 bases in the middle. The CDR3 covers 13 residues. Germline CDR1 SEHNR, CDR2 FQNEAQ (reference sequence). The CDR3 DNA follows: TGTGCCAGCAGCTTAGCACAGTACAATGAGCAGTTCTTC. Translated: CASSLAQYNEQFF.

The rearrangement uses TRBV6-1 and TRBJ2-3; D gene ambiguous. V was cut by 2 bases and J by 6 bases, with 9 bases left in between. The CDR3 has 13 amino acids. Germline assignment: CDR1 MNHNS and CDR2 SASEGT. DNA of the CDR3: TGTGCCAGCAGTGAATATTCGGTCGATACGCAGTATTTT. Its translation: CASSEYSVDTQYF.

In its sample, this clone was seen once. The V gene is TRBV5-1, the J gene TRBJ1-1; maybe TRBD1 (6 bases). In germline, CDR1 is SGHRS, CDR2 YFSETQ. The V gene lost 1 base and the J gene lost 3 bases, with 13 bases spanning the gap. This CDR3 region has 15 residues. This CDR3 is CASSLNRVSDTEAFF. As DNA, the CDR3 is TGCGCCAGCAGCTTGAACAGGGTTTCGGACACTGAAGCTTTCTTT. The whole variable domain, remainder taken from reference TRBV5-1 and TRBJ1-1, is KAGVTQTPRYLIKTRGQQVTLSCSPISGHRSVSWYQQTPGQGLQFLFEYFSETQRNKGNFPGRFSGRQFSNSRSEMNVSTLELGDSALYLCASSLNRVSDTEAFFGQGTRLTVV.

This chain connects TRBV29-1 to TRBJ1-1; D possibly corresponds to TRBD1 (5 bases). With 8 bases removed from V and 0 bases from J, the gap between germline ends came to 13 bases. There are 13 residues in the CDR3. CDR1 is SQVTM and CDR2 is ANQGSEA in the germline V gene. Here the CDR3 DNA reads TGCAGCTTCCGACAGAGAATGAACACTGAAGCTTTCTTT. This codes for CSFRQRMNTEAFF.

This rearrangement joins TRBV6-6 to TRBJ1-2; no definite D call. CDR1 is MNHNY, CDR2 SVGAGI, per germline (reference sequence). The CDR3 spans 13 residues. Trimming took 5 bases from V and 2 from J, leaving 9 bases between them. This chain's CDR3 is CASSLDGNYGYTF. CDR3 DNA: TGTGCCAGCAGTCTCGACGGGAACTATGGCTACACCTTC.

This clone turned up a few times. The chain recombines TRBV5-5 with TRBJ2-2; D is unresolved. Trimming took 7 bases from V and 4 from J, leaving 14 bases between them. This CDR3 spans 14 amino acids. Germline-derived CDR1 and CDR2 are SGHKS and YYEKEE (reference sequence). This CDR3 reads CASLQAASTGELFF. The DNA for the CDR3 is TGTGCCAGCCTTCAGGCCGCGAGCACCGGGGAGCTGTTTTTT.

This chain connects TRBV28 to TRBJ2-4, with 7 bases aligning to TRBD1. The V and J ends lost 5 bases and 3 bases, in that order; junction bases with no gene match: 7. This CDR3 is 15 amino acids long. The germline CDR1 and CDR2 sequences are MDHEN and SYDVKM. CDR3 protein: CASSPRGTDKNIQYF. CDR3 in DNA: TGTGCCAGCAGTCCGCGTGGGACAGACAAAAACATTCAGTACTTC.

This chain links TRBV4-1 with TRBJ2-2; D is uncertain. Per germline, CDR1 MGHRA and CDR2 YSYEKL. Trimming pared 3 bases from V and 6 bases from J, leaving 11 bases between. CDR3 length: 14 amino acids. CDR3 loop: CASSHPEVAGELFF. The CDR3 DNA is TGCGCCAGCAGCCACCCCGAGGTGGCCGGGGAGCTGTTTTTT.

V is TRBV7-9 and J is TRBJ1-1; TRBD1 might be the D (5 bases). The germline gives CDR1 SEHNR, CDR2 FQNEAQ (reference sequence). V shed 7 bases and J shed 4 bases, with 16 bases lying between them. The CDR3 totals 14 residues. The DNA of the CDR3 is TGTGCCAGCACCCTAGGGGTGCAGGGCACTGAAGCTTTCTTT. Its protein is CASTLGVQGTEAFF.

The V and J genes are TRBV19 and TRBJ2-1; D is unclear. The CDR3 totals 13 residues. Trimming pared 3 bases from V and 5 bases from J, leaving 8 bases between. The germline gives CDR1 LNHDA, CDR2 SQIVND (reference sequence). CDR3 sequence (DNA): TGTGCCAGTAGTATTGACACAAACAATGAGCAGTTCTTC. Its translation is CASSIDTNNEQFF. Looking up the rest from reference TRBV19 and TRBJ2-1 gives the full variable domain: DGGITQSPKYLFRKEGQNVTLSCEQNLNHDAMYWYRQDPGQGLRLIYYSQIVNDFQKGDIAEGYSVSREKKESFPLTVTSAQKNPTAFYLCASSIDTNNEQFFGPGTRLTVL.

This chain connects TRBV5-6 to TRBJ1-1; D ambiguous. The CDR3 extends over 14 amino acids. Trimming left V 0 bases short and J 4 bases short, with 10 bases between. Germline V gives CDR1 SGHDT, CDR2 YYEEEE. CDR3 nucleotides: TGTGCCAGCAGCTTGGGGCCGGCAGGCACTGAAGCTTTCTTT. This translates into CASSLGPAGTEAFF.

This clone was seen just once. The chain has TRBV10-3 and TRBJ2-1, with a possible D match to TRBD2 (6 bases). The CDR3 loop spans 16 amino acids. Germline assignment: CDR1 ENHRY and CDR2 SYGVKD. Trimming pared 3 bases from V and 0 bases from J, leaving 12 bases between. The CDR3, as DNA: TGTGCCATCAGTGACGTAGCGGCGAGCTCCTACAATGAGCAGTTCTTC. Its protein is CAISDVAASSYNEQFF.

This clone is a singleton in its sample. The gene calls are TRBV11-1 and TRBJ1-1; D unresolved. The germline gives CDR1 SGHAT, CDR2 FQDESV (reference sequence). The CDR3 is 13 amino acids. V was cut by 7 bases and J by 4 bases, with 13 bases left in between. The CDR3 sequence is CASTRLMSTEAFF. The CDR3 nucleotides are TGTGCCAGCACCCGCTTGATGAGCACTGAAGCTTTCTTT.

The chain recombines TRBV7-8 with TRBJ1-2; tentative D call: TRBD1 (5 bases). The germline gives CDR1 SGHVS, CDR2 FQNEAQ. Trimming removed 8 bases from V and 2 bases from J, with 27 bases in between. This CDR3 region has 18 residues. This CDR3 is CASWGGVGKSKQNYGYTF. Here the CDR3 DNA reads TGTGCCAGCTGGGGCGGTGTGGGTAAATCGAAACAGAACTATGGCTACACCTTC. The complete variable domain, with remaining parts taken from reference TRBV7-8 and TRBJ1-2, reads GAGVSQSPRYKVAKRGQDVALRCDPISGHVSLFWYQQALGQGPEFLTYFQNEAQLDKSGLPSDRFFAERPEGSVSTLKIQRTQQEDSAVYLCASWGGVGKSKQNYGYTFGSGTRLTVV.

V gene TRBV18 combines with J gene TRBJ1-1, with 9 positions matching TRBD1. The J segment lost 5 bases and the V segment lost 8 bases, leaving 9 bases of the junction unmatched. Germline CDR1 reads KGHSH; CDR2 reads LQKENI. CDR3 length: 14 residues. CDR3 sequence reads: CASEDRGGLTEAFF. The CDR3 DNA sequence: TGTGCCAGCGAGGACAGGGGTGGGTTGACTGAAGCTTTCTTT. Full variable domain (missing parts from reference TRBV18 and TRBJ1-1): NAGVMQNPRHLVRRRGQEARLRCSPMKGHSHVYWYRQLPEEGLKFMVYLQKENIIDESGMPKERFSAEFPKEGPSILRIQQVVRGDSAAYFCASEDRGGLTEAFFGQGTRLTVV.

CDR3 DNA sequence: TGTGCCAGCAGCCGCGGGACTTCCACCTCCTACGAGCAGTACTTC. As protein: CASSRGTSTSYEQYF. This sequence joins TRBV4-2 and TRBJ2-7; maybe TRBD2 (6 bases). In germline, CDR1 is LGHNA, CDR2 YNFKEQ. Trimming took 4 bases from V and 0 from J, leaving 13 bases between them. The CDR3 extends over 15 amino acids.

This clone was recorded only once. The chain recombines TRBV28 with TRBJ2-3, with 7 bases identical to TRBD2. This CDR3 contains 15 residues. Germline lookup yields CDR1 MDHEN and CDR2 SYDVKM. The J segment lost 2 bases and the V segment lost 8 bases, leaving 10 bases of the junction unmatched. For the CDR3, the DNA is TGTGCCAGCCGCACTAGGGACTACCACACAGATACGCAGTATTTT. It yields the protein CASRTRDYHTDTQYF.

The table lists this clone with a few counts. This chain connects TRBV27 to TRBJ2-1; 11 bases agree with TRBD2. The CDR3 has 16 amino acids. Per the germline V gene, CDR1 is MNHEY and CDR2 is SMNVEV (reference sequence). The J segment lost 5 bases and the V segment lost 5 bases, leaving 8 bases of the junction unmatched. CDR3 DNA sequence: TGTGCCAGCAGTCTCTTAGCGGGAGGGAGCCACAATGAGCAGTTCTTC. It is translated as CASSLLAGGSHNEQFF.

This chain connects TRBV6-5 to TRBJ1-5; 8 bases map to TRBD1. The CDR3 sequence is 14 residues long. Per the germline V gene, CDR1 is MNHEY and CDR2 is SVGAGI. With V trimmed by 6 bases and J by 5 bases, 6 bases remained unmatched. The CDR3 DNA reads as TGTGCCAGCAGCCCGGACAGGGTCTATCAGCCCCAGCATTTT. Encoded protein: CASSPDRVYQPQHF.

V is TRBV5-6 and J is TRBJ1-1; 8 positions match TRBD1. CDR3 size: 17 residues. V was pared by 0 bases and J by 5 bases, with 12 bases of the junction left unmatched. CDR1 SGHDT and CDR2 YYEEEE come from the germline V gene. CDR3 protein: CASSLEARGRRKTEAFF. The CDR3 bases are TGTGCCAGCAGCTTGGAAGCCAGGGGGCGAAGAAAGACTGAAGCTTTCTTT.

This sequence joins TRBV19 and TRBJ1-1, with a possible D match to TRBD1 (5 bases). Trimming left V 6 bases short and J 0 bases short, with 11 bases between. The CDR3 is 14 residues long. Per germline, CDR1 LNHDA and CDR2 SQIVND (reference sequence). Written as DNA, the CDR3 is TGTGCCAGTAGGTCTACAGGCTTGAACACTGAAGCTTTCTTT. Its protein product is CASRSTGLNTEAFF.

The J gene is TRBJ1-4, the V gene TRBV19; D is undetermined. This CDR3 is built from 14 residues. Germline lookup yields CDR1 LNHDA and CDR2 SQIVND (reference sequence). V was shortened by 7 bases and J by 5 bases, with 14 bases between the two germline ends. The CDR3 DNA sequence: TGTGCCAGTATAGGAGTCGGACTAAATGAAAAACTGTTTTTT. This sequence encodes CASIGVGLNEKLFF.

The chain is built from TRBV28 and TRBJ2-7; 8 bases agree with TRBD1. Germline values: CDR1 MDHEN, CDR2 SYDVKM. CDR3 length: 14 amino acids. Losses at the gene ends were 4 bases for V and 5 bases for J; bases not matched to a gene: 7. In DNA, the CDR3 is TGTGCCAGCAGTTCGTGGACAGGGAGACACGAGCAGTACTTC. This encodes CASSSWTGRHEQYF.

This clone was seen a few times. The chain has TRBV6-6 and TRBJ2-7; TRBD1 aligns across 8 bases. After removal of 10 bases from V and 5 bases from J, the junction contained 4 bases not matched to a gene. The CDR3 loop spans 11 amino acids. Germline-derived CDR1 and CDR2 are MNHNY and SVGAGI (reference sequence). The CDR3 loop reads CATGQGHEQYF. The CDR3 region has the DNA TGTGCCACCGGACAGGGCCACGAGCAGTACTTC.

The chain links TRBV7-8 to TRBJ1-1; D might be TRBD1 (5 bases). The ends were cut back, 2 bases at V and 8 bases at J, with 9 bases in the middle. The V gene's germline CDR1 is SGHVS and CDR2 FQNEAQ. The CDR3 contains 12 residues. CDR3 in amino acids: CASSLQSGEAFF. In nucleotides, the CDR3 is TGTGCCAGCAGCTTACAATCAGGGGAAGCTTTCTTT. Complete variable domain (other parts from reference TRBV7-8 and TRBJ1-1): GAGVSQSPRYKVAKRGQDVALRCDPISGHVSLFWYQQALGQGPEFLTYFQNEAQLDKSGLPSDRFFAERPEGSVSTLKIQRTQQEDSAVYLCASSLQSGEAFFGQGTRLTVV.